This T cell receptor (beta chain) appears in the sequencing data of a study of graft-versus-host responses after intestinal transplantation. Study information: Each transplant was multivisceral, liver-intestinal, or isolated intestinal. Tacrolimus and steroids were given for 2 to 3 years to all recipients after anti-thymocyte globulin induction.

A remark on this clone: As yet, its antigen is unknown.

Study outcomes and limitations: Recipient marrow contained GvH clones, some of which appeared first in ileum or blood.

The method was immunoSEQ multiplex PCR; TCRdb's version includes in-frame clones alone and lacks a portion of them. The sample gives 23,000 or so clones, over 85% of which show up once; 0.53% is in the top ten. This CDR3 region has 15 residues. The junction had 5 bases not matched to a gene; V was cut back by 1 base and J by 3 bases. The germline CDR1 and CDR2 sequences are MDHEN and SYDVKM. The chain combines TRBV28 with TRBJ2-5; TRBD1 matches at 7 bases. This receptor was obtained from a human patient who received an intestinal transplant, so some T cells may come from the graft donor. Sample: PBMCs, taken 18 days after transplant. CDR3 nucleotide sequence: TGTGCCAGCAGTTTATCGCCGACAGGGAAAGAGACCCAGTACTTC. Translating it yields CASSLSPTGKETQYF.